The rows below give T cell receptor beta chains drawn from one sample of a study of beta chain features in type 1 diabetes. Clones were read by immunoSEQ multiplex PCR, and TCRdb kept only the in-frame ones, dropping some. The data hold 350,000 to 450,000 clones, with approximately 13% observed a single time. Sequences were obtained from naive CD4+ T cells from blood. All receptors come from a man aged 30-40 years in good health. CDR3s include the opening cysteine and the closing phenylalanine or tryptophan. The D gene is left open where the match is weak. Expanded clones get a size class; other rows say once, few or many, or leave the size out.

CDR3: CASRRTGTGLINEQFF
D: TRBD1
V: TRBV14
size: -

CDR3: CASTSAGSKSNQPQHF
D: -
V: TRBV19
size: few

CDR3: CASSPLYLAFF
D: -
V: TRBV11-2
size: -

CDR3: CASTGLNYGYTF
D: -
V: TRBV10-2
size: few

CDR3: CSVEDPVRGNTIYF
D: -
V: TRBV29-1
size: few

CDR3: CASSSSGTHYNEQFF
D: -
V: TRBV7-2
size: few

CDR3: CASSQPPPGDRAGYTF
D: TRBD1
V: TRBV4-1
size: -

CDR3: CASSLRRLAEISTDTQYF
D: TRBD2
V: TRBV7-2
size: few

CDR3: CASSLSMGRGDEKLFF
D: -
V: TRBV5-6
size: few

CDR3: CSAILDQTQYF
D: -
V: TRBV20-1
size: -

CDR3: CASRGGDSEKLFF
D: -
V: TRBV11-2
size: -